This TCR beta chain was captured by sequencing in a study of T cell repertoires in ileal Crohn's disease. Looking at the study overall: About half received postoperative treatment, 10 to 11 with thiopurines and around 20 anti-TNF.

As concerns this clone: Its antigen is still unknown.

Only in-frame clones appear in the TCRdb table, and some are missing; sequencing was by immunoSEQ multiplex PCR. The sample lists under 8,500 clones, under 85% occurring once. Study-wide findings and caveats: Compared with non-smokers, active smokers at surgery showed more clonal expansions. Endoscopic recurrence occurred in every patient whose clonality exceeded 26.8%. Compared with CD4 T cells, sorted CD8 cells carried more expanded clones.

This clonotype originated in an adult with Crohn's disease. Sequenced material: ileal tissue.

The CDR3 region is CAWARGSGELFF. CDR3 sequence (DNA): TGTGCCTGGGCTCGGGGTTCCGGGGAGCTGTTTTTT. The chain employs TRBV30 and TRBJ2-2; D is possibly TRBD2 (5 bases). The CDR3 is 12 residues long. V lost 5 bases, J lost 6 bases, and 10 bases lay in between. The germline gives CDR1 GTSNPN, CDR2 SVGIG (reference sequence).